A selection of T cell receptor beta chains follows, all from one sample in a study of early T cells in non-severe SARS-CoV-2 infection. Using its own MiXCR run on the 5' RACE reads, TCRdb lists one record per CDR3 protein. The data contain about 77,000 distinct CDR3 sequences, more than 7.5% of them singletons. The sequencing input was whole blood. These TCRs come from an adult who was a healthcare worker with PCR-confirmed SARS-CoV-2 infection or an uninfected control (not recorded which). Each CDR3 is given with its conserved first and last residue. D genes are given only for firm matches. Part of the rows lack a size; the others show once, few, many or a class for expanded clones.

J: TRBJ2-5; V: TRBV5-6; size: many; D: -; DNA: TGTGCCAGCAGCCCGACGGGACCTTCCCGAGAGACCCAGTACTTC; CDR3: CASSPTGPSRETQYF
J: TRBJ1-2; V: TRBV10-3; size: many; D: -; DNA: TGTGCCATCAGTGAGTCGCGGCAGGAGCTCTATGGCTACACCTTC; CDR3: CAISESRQELYGYTF
J: TRBJ2-3; V: TRBV10-3; size: -; D: -; DNA: TGTGCCATCAGTCGGGGGAGGACAGATACGCAGTATTTT; CDR3: CAISRGRTDTQYF
J: TRBJ2-2; V: TRBV20-1; size: many; D: -; DNA: TGCAGTGCTAGAGATCAACAGGGTAACGGGGAGCTGTTTTTT; CDR3: CSARDQQGNGELFF
J: TRBJ2-1; V: TRBV7-9; size: many; D: -; DNA: TGTGCCAGCAGCGTGGCATCTAGCTATGAGCAGTTCTTC; CDR3: CASSVASSYEQFF
J: TRBJ1-1; V: TRBV27; size: -; D: TRBD1; DNA: TGTGCCAGCAGTTTATTTGGGACAGGGGATGCTGAAGCTTTCTTT; CDR3: CASSLFGTGDAEAFF
J: TRBJ1-2; V: TRBV24-1; size: many; D: TRBD1; DNA: TGTGCCACCAGTGACGGACAGGCTTGGGGCTACACCTTC; CDR3: CATSDGQAWGYTF
J: TRBJ2-2; V: TRBV5-1; size: -; D: -; DNA: TGCGCCAGCAGCTTGACTTCTCATGCGGACACCGGGGAGCTGTTTTTT; CDR3: CASSLTSHADTGELFF
J: TRBJ2-3; V: TRBV7-6; size: many; D: -; DNA: TGTGCCAGCAGCCTTTCCTGGGGAGTCACAGATACGCAGTATTTT; CDR3: CASSLSWGVTDTQYF
J: TRBJ2-7; V: TRBV7-9; size: many; D: -; DNA: TGTGCCAGCAGCCGCGGGGCTATCTACGAGCAGTACTTC; CDR3: CASSRGAIYEQYF
J: TRBJ2-3; V: TRBV20-1; size: few; D: -; DNA: TGCAGTGCTCCCCCCAGACTACCTACAGATACGCAGTATTTT; CDR3: CSAPPRLPTDTQYF
J: TRBJ2-6; V: TRBV6-4; size: many; D: -; DNA: TGTGCCAGCAGTGACTCGGGAAACTCTGGGGCCAACGTCCTGACTTTC; CDR3: CASSDSGNSGANVLTF
J: TRBJ2-7; V: TRBV10-2; size: many; D: TRBD1; DNA: TGCGCCAGCAGTGGGGGGCAGGGGGCCTCCTACGAGCAGTACTTC; CDR3: CASSGGQGASYEQYF
J: TRBJ1-1; V: TRBV24-1; size: -; D: -; DNA: TGTGCCACCAGTGATGGAGGGGAAGCTTTCTTT; CDR3: CATSDGGEAFF
J: TRBJ2-7; V: TRBV14; size: many; D: TRBD2; DNA: TGTGCCAGCAGCCAAGCGGCGGGAGCACCCTACGAGCAGTACTTC; CDR3: CASSQAAGAPYEQYF
J: TRBJ1-4; V: TRBV2; size: many; D: TRBD1; DNA: TGTGCCAGCAGCCAAGGGGGCGCGACTAATGAAAAACTGTTTTTT; CDR3: CASSQGGATNEKLFF
J: TRBJ1-5; V: TRBV20-1; size: -; D: -; DNA: TGCAGTGCCCGCGTATTGGGGGGTCAGCCCCAGCATTTT; CDR3: CSARVLGGQPQHF
J: TRBJ2-5; V: TRBV7-2; size: -; D: -; DNA: TGTGCCAGCAGCCCACGAGGGGGACTCGTAGGGCAGACCCAGTACTTC; CDR3: CASSPRGGLVGQTQYF
J: TRBJ2-3; V: TRBV20-1; size: many; D: TRBD2; DNA: TGCAGTGCTAGAGATCAGAGGGCTAGCGGAACAGATACGCAGTATTTT; CDR3: CSARDQRASGTDTQYF
J: TRBJ1-1; V: TRBV12-3/TRBV12-4; size: many; D: TRBD1; DNA: TGTGCCAGCAAGTCAGGGGGTAGGGTGTACACTGAAGCTTTCTTT; CDR3: CASKSGGRVYTEAFF
J: TRBJ2-2; V: TRBV10-3; size: many; D: -; DNA: TGTGCCATCAGTACGAACGGGAACACCGGGGAGCTGTTTTTT; CDR3: CAISTNGNTGELFF
J: TRBJ2-1; V: TRBV20-1; size: many; D: TRBD2; DNA: TGCAGTGCTAGAGTGGGACTAGGCTCCTACAATGAGCAGTTCTTC; CDR3: CSARVGLGSYNEQFF
J: TRBJ2-7; V: TRBV12-3/TRBV12-4; size: many; D: TRBD1; DNA: TGTGCCAGCAGCCCGCCGACAGGGTCCTACGAGCAGTACTTC; CDR3: CASSPPTGSYEQYF
J: TRBJ2-7; V: TRBV30; size: many; D: TRBD2; DNA: TGTGCCTGGAGTAAGGGACTAGCGCTAGGAGGCCGATCCTACGAGCAGTACTTC; CDR3: CAWSKGLALGGRSYEQYF
J: TRBJ2-2; V: TRBV28; size: few; D: TRBD2; DNA: TGTGCCACCCTGGCGGGGGGGCTGGGCACCGGGGAGCTGTTTTTT; CDR3: CATLAGGLGTGELFF
J: TRBJ2-2; V: TRBV5-4; size: few; D: TRBD1; DNA: TGTGCCAGCAGCTTACCGGGACAGTCGAACACCGGGGAGCTGTTTTTT; CDR3: CASSLPGQSNTGELFF
J: TRBJ2-5; V: TRBV19; size: -; D: TRBD2; DNA: TGTGCCAGTAGTATAAAGGGAGGGGAGACCCAGTACTTC; CDR3: CASSIKGGETQYF
J: TRBJ2-7; V: TRBV7-8; size: few; D: -; DNA: TGTGCCAGCAGCCCTACAGGGAGGGAGCAGTACTTC; CDR3: CASSPTGREQYF
J: TRBJ1-4; V: TRBV7-8; size: many; D: -; DNA: TGTGCCAGCAGAGGGGCAGTTAATGAAAAACTGTTTTTT; CDR3: CASRGAVNEKLFF
J: TRBJ1-2; V: TRBV28; size: -; D: TRBD1; DNA: TGTGCCAGCAGTTTACGTCCCGGGACAGGGGGCGATGGCTACACCTTC; CDR3: CASSLRPGTGGDGYTF
J: TRBJ2-1; V: TRBV6-6; size: many; D: TRBD2; DNA: TGTGCCAGCAGTGGGACTAGCGGGAGGAATGAGCAGTTCTTC; CDR3: CASSGTSGRNEQFF
J: TRBJ1-6; V: TRBV20-1; size: -; D: -; DNA: TGCAGTGCTAGAAGGACAGACGGGTTTTATTCACCCCTCCACTTT; CDR3: CSARRTDGFYSPLHF
J: TRBJ1-6; V: TRBV10-3; size: many; D: -; DNA: TGTGCCATCAGTGAGGGGGATGATAATTCACCCCTCCACTTT; CDR3: CAISEGDDNSPLHF
J: TRBJ2-4; V: TRBV7-3; size: few; D: -; DNA: TGTGCCAGCAGCTTATCGGGCTCCCTAGCCAAAAACATTCAGTACTTC; CDR3: CASSLSGSLAKNIQYF
J: TRBJ1-5; V: TRBV4-1; size: many; D: -; DNA: TGCGCCAGCAGCCAACTTGCCGCAGGGGGCAATCAGCCCCAGCATTTT; CDR3: CASSQLAAGGNQPQHF
J: TRBJ2-7; V: TRBV19; size: few; D: -; DNA: TGTGCCAGTAGTATTGGCGGCGGATTGGCCGAGCAGTACTTC; CDR3: CASSIGGGLAEQYF
J: TRBJ2-7; V: TRBV7-9; size: many; D: TRBD2; DNA: TGTGCCAGCAGCTCCTCCACTAGCGGGGCGACCTACGAGCAGTACTTC; CDR3: CASSSSTSGATYEQYF
J: TRBJ2-3; V: TRBV6-6; size: few; D: TRBD2; DNA: TGTGCCAGCAGTTACCCCGACATTCCTCTAGCGGGCATGAACACAGATACGCAGTATTTT; CDR3: CASSYPDIPLAGMNTDTQYF
J: TRBJ2-1; V: TRBV20-1; size: many; D: TRBD2; DNA: TGCAGTGCTCCCCCGGGCAGCGGGGGTCACAATGAGCAGTTCTTC; CDR3: CSAPPGSGGHNEQFF
J: TRBJ2-2; V: TRBV7-6; size: many; D: TRBD2; DNA: TGTGCCAGCCGACTAGCGGGAGAAGCCGGGGAGCTGTTTTTT; CDR3: CASRLAGEAGELFF
J: TRBJ1-6; V: TRBV7-3; size: many; D: -; DNA: TGTGCCAGCAGCTCCCGCGGGGGCCGAAATTCACCCCTCCACTTT; CDR3: CASSSRGGRNSPLHF
J: TRBJ1-1; V: TRBV27; size: -; D: TRBD1; DNA: TGTGCCAGCAGCCTGGACAGGATGCACACTGAAGCTTTCTTT; CDR3: CASSLDRMHTEAFF